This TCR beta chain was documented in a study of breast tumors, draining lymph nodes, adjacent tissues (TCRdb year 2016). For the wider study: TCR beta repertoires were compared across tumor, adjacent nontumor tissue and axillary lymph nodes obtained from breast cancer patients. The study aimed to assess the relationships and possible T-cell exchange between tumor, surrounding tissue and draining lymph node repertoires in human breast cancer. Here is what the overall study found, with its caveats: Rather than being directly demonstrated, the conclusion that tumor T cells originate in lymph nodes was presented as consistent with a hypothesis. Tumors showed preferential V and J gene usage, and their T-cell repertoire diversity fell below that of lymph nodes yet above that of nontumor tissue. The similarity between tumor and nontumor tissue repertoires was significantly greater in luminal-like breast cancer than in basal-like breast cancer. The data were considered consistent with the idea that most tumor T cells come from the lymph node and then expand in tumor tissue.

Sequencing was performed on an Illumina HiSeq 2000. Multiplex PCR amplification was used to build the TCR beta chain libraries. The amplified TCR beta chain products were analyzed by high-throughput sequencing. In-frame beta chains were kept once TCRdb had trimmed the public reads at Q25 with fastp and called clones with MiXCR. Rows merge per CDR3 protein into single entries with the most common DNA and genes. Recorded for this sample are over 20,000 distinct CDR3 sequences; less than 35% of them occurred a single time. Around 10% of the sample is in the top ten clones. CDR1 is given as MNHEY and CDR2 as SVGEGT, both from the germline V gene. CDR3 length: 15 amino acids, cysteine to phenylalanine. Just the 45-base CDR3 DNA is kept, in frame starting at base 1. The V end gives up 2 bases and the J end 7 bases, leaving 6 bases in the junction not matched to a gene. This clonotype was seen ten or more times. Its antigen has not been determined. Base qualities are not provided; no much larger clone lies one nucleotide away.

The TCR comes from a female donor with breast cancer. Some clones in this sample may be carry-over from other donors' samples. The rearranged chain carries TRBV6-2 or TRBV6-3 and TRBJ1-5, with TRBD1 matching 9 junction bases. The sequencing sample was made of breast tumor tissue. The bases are TGTGCCAGCAGTTACCAGACAGGGGGGCGACAGCCCCAGCATTTT. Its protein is CASSYQTGGRQPQHF.